This TCR beta chain originates from a study of T cell clones after liver transplantation. Whole-study context: Immunosuppression withdrawal was tried within 2 years after liver transplantation in this trial.

The V and J ends lost 4 bases and 7 bases, in that order; junction bases with no gene match: 1. The CDR3 spans 12 residues. Germline V gives CDR1 SGHRS, CDR2 YFSETQ. Clones were sequenced by immunoSEQ multiplex PCR, and TCRdb holds only the in-frame ones, with some missing. The sample shows about 120,000 clones, 90% of them seen only once. Turning to this clone: Its specificity is not known.

Whole-study findings and limits: Rather than being deleted, graft donor-reactive T cells may have moved into the graft.

The sequencing here drew on CD4+ T cells from blood, taken 12 months after liver transplant. V usage is TRBV5-1 and J usage is TRBJ2-1, with 8 bases identical to TRBD1. This TCR derives from a human patient who received a liver transplant. Among the T cells, some may be from the graft donor. The CDR3: CASSRDRNEQFF. The CDR3, as DNA: TGCGCCAGCAGCCGGGACAGGAATGAGCAGTTCTTC. Filled out from reference TRBV5-1 and TRBJ2-1, the complete variable domain reads KAGVTQTPRYLIKTRGQQVTLSCSPISGHRSVSWYQQTPGQGLQFLFEYFSETQRNKGNFPGRFSGRQFSNSRSEMNVSTLELGDSALYLCASSRDRNEQFFGPGTRLTVL.